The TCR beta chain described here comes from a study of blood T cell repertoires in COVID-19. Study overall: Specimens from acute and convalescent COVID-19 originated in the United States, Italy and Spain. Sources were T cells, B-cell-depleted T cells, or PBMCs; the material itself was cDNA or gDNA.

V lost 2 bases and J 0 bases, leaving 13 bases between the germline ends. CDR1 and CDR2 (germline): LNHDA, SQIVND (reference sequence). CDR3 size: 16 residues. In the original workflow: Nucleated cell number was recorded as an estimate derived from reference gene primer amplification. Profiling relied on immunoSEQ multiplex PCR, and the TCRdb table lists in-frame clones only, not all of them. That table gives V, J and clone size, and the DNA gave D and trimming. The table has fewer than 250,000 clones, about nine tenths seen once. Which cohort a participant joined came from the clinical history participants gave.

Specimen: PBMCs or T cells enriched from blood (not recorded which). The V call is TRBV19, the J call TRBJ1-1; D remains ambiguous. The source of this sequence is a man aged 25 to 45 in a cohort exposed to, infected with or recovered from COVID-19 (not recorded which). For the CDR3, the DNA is TGTGCCAGTAGTATATTCAGAGGCCCTCTGAACACTGAAGCTTTCTTT. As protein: CASSIFRGPLNTEAFF.